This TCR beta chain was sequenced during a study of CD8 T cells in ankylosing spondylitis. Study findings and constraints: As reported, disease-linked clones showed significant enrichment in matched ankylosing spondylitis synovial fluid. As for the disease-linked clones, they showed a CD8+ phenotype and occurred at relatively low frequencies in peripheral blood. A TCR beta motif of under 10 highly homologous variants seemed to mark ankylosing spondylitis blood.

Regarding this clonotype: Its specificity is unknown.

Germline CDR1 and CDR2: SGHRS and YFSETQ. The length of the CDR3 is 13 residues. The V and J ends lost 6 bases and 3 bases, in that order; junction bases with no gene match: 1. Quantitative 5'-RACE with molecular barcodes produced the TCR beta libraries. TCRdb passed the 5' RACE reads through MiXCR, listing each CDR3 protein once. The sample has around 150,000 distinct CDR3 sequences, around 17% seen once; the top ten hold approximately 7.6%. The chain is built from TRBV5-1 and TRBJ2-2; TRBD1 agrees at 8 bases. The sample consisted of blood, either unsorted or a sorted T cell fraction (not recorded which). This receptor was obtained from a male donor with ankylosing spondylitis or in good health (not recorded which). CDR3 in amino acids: CASNRGDTGELFF. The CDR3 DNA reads TGCGCCAGCAACAGGGGGGACACCGGGGAGCTGTTTTTT.